A selection of T cell receptor beta chains follows, all from one sample in a study of CDR3 diversity in severe acne. MiXCR, applied by TCRdb to the PCR reads, yields one record per CDR3 protein. The table has about 85,000 distinct CDR3 sequences, about 48% seen once; the top ten hold 9.5% to 13%. Sequencing was done on a sample of blood. The receptor set was obtained from a male donor in good health, serving as a control. Both conserved end residues are part of each CDR3. D genes are given only for firm matches. Size is omitted from some rows. Given values are once, few, many or a class for expanded clones.

TRBV20-1	TRBJ1-2	NA	NA	TGCAGTGCTAGTGGGACAAGCTATGGCTACACCTTC	CSASGTSYGYTF
TRBV7-2	TRBJ2-5	NA	medium-sized	TGTGCCAGCAGCTTGGGGGTTGCGGAGACCCAGTACTTC	CASSLGVAETQYF
TRBV24-1	TRBJ2-7	TRBD1	few	TGTGCCACCAGTGACTCCGGGACAGGGTTCTACGAGCAGTACTTC	CATSDSGTGFYEQYF
TRBV18	TRBJ2-7	TRBD1	NA	TGTGCCAGCTCACCGATGGACAGGGTAGGGTCCTACGAGCAGTACTTC	CASSPMDRVGSYEQYF
TRBV12-3/TRBV12-4	TRBJ2-1	NA	NA	TGTGCCAGCAGTTTAGTGTTTAGCGCTGGCTACAATGAGCAGTTCTTC	CASSLVFSAGYNEQFF
TRBV5-1	TRBJ1-1	TRBD1	once	TGCGCCAGCAGCCTTAAGACAGGGGGTACGAACACTGAAGCTTTCTTT	CASSLKTGGTNTEAFF
TRBV28	TRBJ1-1	NA	NA	TGTGCCAGCAGACCGTCAGGGAAAACTGAAGCTTTCTTT	CASRPSGKTEAFF
TRBV5-1	TRBJ2-5	TRBD1	few	TGCGCCAGCAGCTTACGGACAGGGCCCGGGGAGACCCAGTACTTC	CASSLRTGPGETQYF
TRBV20-1	TRBJ2-6	NA	medium-sized	TGCAGTGCTAGTGGGGGGGCGATCTCTGGGGCCAACGTCCTGACTTTC	CSASGGAISGANVLTF
TRBV25-1	TRBJ1-6	NA	NA	TGTGCCAGCAGTTACTCTCGTTCGGGGGCGAATTCACCCCTCCACTTT	CASSYSRSGANSPLHF
TRBV20-1	TRBJ2-1	TRBD1	many	TGCAGTGCTCCCGGGACAGACAATGAGCAGTTCTTC	CSAPGTDNEQFF
TRBV19	TRBJ1-2	NA	many	TGTGCCAGTAGTCGAGGGCTGGGAATGAGCTATGGCTACACCTTC	CASSRGLGMSYGYTF
TRBV2	TRBJ2-1	NA	NA	TGTGCCAGCAGTAAAAGGAACCACAAAGGGAATGAGCAGTTCTTC	CASSKRNHKGNEQFF
TRBV14	TRBJ2-2	NA	few	TGTGCCAGCAGCCAAGGGCTAGTTGACACCGGGGAGCTGTTTTTT	CASSQGLVDTGELFF
TRBV12-3/TRBV12-4	TRBJ2-2	NA	many	TGTGCCAGCAGTTTCGGGGATGGGGAGCTGTTTTTT	CASSFGDGELFF
TRBV20-1	TRBJ2-7	NA	few	TGCAGTGCGAGACGACGGGTGTCCTACGAGCAGTACTTC	CSARRRVSYEQYF
TRBV2	TRBJ2-5	NA	NA	TGTGCCAGCAGTCCCGCGCACGCAGGCCCGGGGGAGACCCAGTACTTC	CASSPAHAGPGETQYF
TRBV11-2	TRBJ2-1	TRBD2	many	TGTGCCAGCAGCTTAGAAGGGACTACCTACTACAATGAGCAGTTCTTC	CASSLEGTTYYNEQFF
TRBV25-1	TRBJ2-7	TRBD2	NA	TGTGCCAGTAGTGACTACCCGGGACTAGCGGGAATGTACGAGCAGTACTTC	CASSDYPGLAGMYEQYF
TRBV2	TRBJ1-3	NA	NA	TGTGCCAGCCACAGAACAGCTTCCTACGGAAACACCATATATTTT	CASHRTASYGNTIYF
TRBV7-9	TRBJ2-7	NA	few	TGTGCCAGCAGCTCCCTCGACAGCTTCAATGAGCAGTACTTC	CASSSLDSFNEQYF
TRBV20-1	TRBJ2-5	NA	many	TGCAGTCACCCCTCTCCAGGGCAAGAGACCCAGTACTTC	CSHPSPGQETQYF
TRBV7-9	TRBJ2-3	NA	many	TGTGCCAGCAGCTTAGCAGCGACTATATCAACAGATACGCAGTATTTT	CASSLAATISTDTQYF
TRBV30	TRBJ2-3	NA	NA	TGTGCCTGGACCAGTCGGGGGGCTCGCACAGATACGCAGTATTTT	CAWTSRGARTDTQYF
TRBV20-1	TRBJ2-7	NA	many	TGCAGTGCTAGGGCCGGGGGAGCTTTCGAGCAGTACTTC	CSARAGGAFEQYF
TRBV15	TRBJ1-5	NA	NA	TGTGCCACCAGCAGAGAGAACAGGGGCAATCAGCCCCAGCATTTT	CATSRENRGNQPQHF
TRBV20-1	TRBJ1-5	NA	NA	TGCAGTGCCGCACCACAGGAGCGGAATCAGCCCCAGCATTTT	CSAAPQERNQPQHF
TRBV25-1	TRBJ2-7	TRBD1	once	TGTGCCAGCAGTTTACTCGGACAGGGCGTTTCGAACGAGCAGTACTTC	CASSLLGQGVSNEQYF
TRBV5-1	TRBJ1-1	NA	NA	TGCGCCAGCAAGGCCCAGGAGGGGAACACTGAAGCTTTCTTT	CASKAQEGNTEAFF
TRBV10-2	TRBJ1-5	NA	NA	TGCGCCAGCAGCCACGGGACCAATCAGCCCCAGCATTTT	CASSHGTNQPQHF
TRBV7-2	TRBJ1-1	NA	few	TGTGCCAGCAGCCGTACAGGGCCTGAAGCTTTCTTT	CASSRTGPEAFF
TRBV11-1	TRBJ2-7	NA	NA	TGTGCCAGCAGCTTTCGTGTAGGGTCGGGGGAGCAGTACTTC	CASSFRVGSGEQYF
TRBV7-2	TRBJ2-5	TRBD2	NA	TGTGCCAGCAGCATCGGACTAGCGGGGAACGAAGAGACCCAGTACTTC	CASSIGLAGNEETQYF